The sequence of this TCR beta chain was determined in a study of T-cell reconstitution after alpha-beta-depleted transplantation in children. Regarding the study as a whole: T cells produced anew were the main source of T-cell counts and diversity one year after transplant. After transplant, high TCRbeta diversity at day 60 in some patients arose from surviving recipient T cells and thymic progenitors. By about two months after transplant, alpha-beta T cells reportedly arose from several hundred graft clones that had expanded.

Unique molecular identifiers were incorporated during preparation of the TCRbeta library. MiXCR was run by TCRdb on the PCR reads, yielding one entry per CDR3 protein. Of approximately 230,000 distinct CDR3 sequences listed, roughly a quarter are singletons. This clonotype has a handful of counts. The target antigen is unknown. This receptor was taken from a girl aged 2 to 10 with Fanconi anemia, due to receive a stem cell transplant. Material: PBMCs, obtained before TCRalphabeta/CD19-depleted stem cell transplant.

In nucleotides, the CDR3 is TGTGCCAGCATACGGACAGGGAACAGTTTGTCCACAGATACGCAGTATTTT. Its protein product is CASIRTGNSLSTDTQYF. This rearrangement joins TRBV2 to TRBJ2-3; 8 bases map to TRBD1. From germline, CDR1 is SNHLY and CDR2 FYNNEI. This CDR3 is 17 amino acids long. Trimming took 7 bases from V and 2 from J; bases not matched to a gene: 14.